Listed here are 5 T cell receptor beta chains from one sample, sequenced in a study of sequential checkpoint blockade in melanoma. Specified treatment: randomized to nivolumab then ipilimumab (arm A) or the reverse (arm B). Only in-frame clones appear in the TCRdb table, and some are missing; sequencing was by immunoSEQ multiplex PCR. The sample consists of fewer than 6,500 clones, 45% to 55% of them appearing once. Specimen: CD8+ T cells sorted from blood (inferred from file names), collected from a patient given nivolumab and ipilimumab in sequence. The source is a human donor with melanoma.

This clone came up once. The rearrangement joins TRBV14 to TRBJ1-2; possibly TRBD1 for D (5 bases). The CDR3 contains 13 residues. CDR1 is SGHDN and CDR2 is FVKESK in the germline V gene. V was clipped by 0 bases and J by 7 bases, with 9 bases between them. The CDR3: CASSQDPGPGYTF. The CDR3 nucleotides are TGTGCCAGCAGCCAAGATCCAGGGCCTGGCTACACCTTC. Full variable domain (missing parts from reference TRBV14 and TRBJ1-2): EAGVTQFPSHSVIEKGQTVTLRCDPISGHDNLYWYRRVMGKEIKFLLHFVKESKQDESGMPNNRFLAERTGGTYSTLKVQPAELEDSGVYFCASSQDPGPGYTFGSGTRLTVV.

V gene TRBV6-6 combines with J gene TRBJ2-1, with a possible D match to TRBD2 (5 bases). Trimming stripped 0 bases from V and 4 bases from J, with 13 bases between. The CDR3 is 16 amino acids. Germline V gives CDR1 MNHNY, CDR2 SVGAGI (reference sequence). The CDR3 DNA reads TGTGCCAGCAGTTACTCGAGCCTAGCATCGTACAATGAGCAGTTCTTC. Translation gives CASSYSSLASYNEQFF.

The CDR3 region has the DNA TGCAGCGTTGATCGTGGGGGGACCCCGACCCGGACCCAGTACTTC. Translation: CSVDRGGTPTRTQYF. The rearrangement joins TRBV29-1 to TRBJ2-5; tentative D call: TRBD2 (6 bases). Trimming pared 3 bases from V and 7 bases from J, leaving 21 bases between. The CDR3 runs 15 residues. Germline values: CDR1 SQVTM, CDR2 ANQGSEA.

By sample share, this clone is medium-sized. This specimen includes other DNA sequences encoding the same CDR3. J is TRBJ2-3 and V is TRBV28; D not certain. Trimming took 3 bases from V and 3 from J, leaving 10 bases between them. CDR3 size: 14 residues. Germline CDR1 and CDR2: MDHEN and SYDVKM. DNA for the CDR3: TGTGCCAGCAGTTTTGTGGCAGGTACAGATACGCAGTATTTT. This encodes CASSFVAGTDTQYF.

This clone rates as large. The gene calls are TRBV7-9 and TRBJ2-7; D is perhaps TRBD2 (7 bases). Deletions cut 5 bases from V and 7 bases from J, with 18 bases between. Germline CDR1 is SEHNR and CDR2 is FQNEAQ (reference sequence). This CDR3 spans 14 amino acids. The CDR3 is CASSIVGGAGEQYF. CDR3 DNA sequence: TGTGCCAGCAGCATTGTTGGGGGGGCGGGGGAGCAGTACTTC.